Detailed here is one T cell receptor (beta chain). Its antigen target is currently unknown. No quality values exist for individual bases; no much larger clone is one base distant. The data are from a study of control samples from healthy donors and cancer patients (dated by TCRdb to the early 2020s). CDR1 SGHTA and CDR2 FQGNSA were looked up in the germline V gene. V loses 5 bases, J loses 9 bases, and the germline ends lie 19 bases apart. The CDR3 covers 14 residues, taking in both the cysteine and the phenylalanine. Left in the record is the CDR3 DNA by itself, 42 bases read in frame from the first base. Library preparation used the immunoSEQ multiplex PCR assay. TCRdb stores this immuneACCESS table with in-frame sequences only. Part of the clones is absent; in the studies checked, under half of the shortfall reflects unresolved V genes, and no reason is known for the rest. Here the sample has about 120,000 clones; roughly 90% occur a single time. Jointly, the top ten make up 40% of the sample.

The origin of this receptor is a man aged 50 or older in good health. The rearrangement joined TRBV7-2 to TRBJ1-2; the D gene is perhaps TRBD1, on 5 matching bases. The sequencing sample was made of blood. The nucleotides are TGTGCCAGCAGCCAAACCTACCGGGACCGTAGCTACACCTTC. This yields the protein CASSQTYRDRSYTF.